The clone carrying this T cell receptor beta chain was picked up many times. Its specificity is unknown. The source of the sample is a study of post-analysis software for immune sequencing data. Background on the study: Included among the disease courses, which were recorded for the cohort, were relapsing-remitting, secondary progressive and progressive-relapsing multiple sclerosis.

Trimming took 0 bases from V and 4 from J; bases not matched to a gene: 2. The length of the CDR3 is 14 residues. Germline-derived CDR1 and CDR2 are GTSNPN and SVGIG (reference sequence). Built from TCR beta cDNA, the libraries had unique molecular identifiers in them. The T cell input of roughly 0.9 to 11 million gave about half a million cDNA molecules. One entry per CDR3 protein, called by TCRdb with MiXCR from the PCR reads. Among roughly 200,000 distinct CDR3 sequences listed, about 30% were seen once. Study outcomes and limitations: Patients carried a few TRBV segments more frequently than controls did, and TRBV5-6, TRBV5-1 and TRBV20-1 were among them. F measure clustering grouped samples strongly by preparation batch. Compared with controls, patients showed significantly lower normalized Chao1 diversity.

The clonotype was recovered from a girl aged 2 to 17 with multiple sclerosis. Sequenced material: blood. The chain is built from TRBV30 and TRBJ1-5, with 8 bases identical to TRBD1. CDR3 in DNA: TGTGCCTGGAGTGTAACAGGGGGAAATCAGCCCCAGCATTTT. Encoded protein: CAWSVTGGNQPQHF.